Each of the 27 T cell receptor beta chains below was sequenced from the same sample in a study of memory CD4+ T cells and cytomegalovirus serostatus. Sequencing was performed with immunoSEQ multiplex PCR; in TCRdb, only in-frame clones are kept and a portion is missing. The table includes tens of thousands of clones, about 76% detected once. The sort gate was single viable CD3+CD4+CD8-CD45RO+ cells for memory CD4+ T cells. What was sequenced was memory CD4+ T cells from blood. The receptors shown here come from an adult in good health and CMV-seropositive.

This clone was counted between two and nine times. The chain couples TRBV6-1 to TRBJ1-1; D remains unclear. Germline CDR1 reads MNHNS; CDR2 reads SASEGT. V dropped 4 bases and J dropped 6 bases, with 12 bases sitting between them. This CDR3 is built from 13 residues. The CDR3 coding sequence is TGTGCCAGCAGTGTAAATCCGTCAGCTGAAGCTTTCTTT. Protein product: CASSVNPSAEAFF.

V usage is TRBV18 and J usage is TRBJ2-3, with unresolved D. V gave up 5 bases and J gave up 2 bases, with 8 bases separating them. The CDR3 sequence is 13 residues long. Germline V CDR1 and CDR2: KGHSH, LQKENI. The CDR3 region is CASSVGYTDTQYF. In nucleotides, the CDR3 is TGTGCCAGCTCAGTGGGCTACACAGATACGCAGTATTTT.

V usage is TRBV7-2 and J usage is TRBJ2-1, with TRBD1 identical over 7 bases. The CDR3 is made up of 15 amino acids. The junction had 9 bases not matched to a gene; V was cut back by 6 bases and J by 4 bases. CDR1 and CDR2 from the germline V gene are SGHTA and FQGNSA. The CDR3 reads CASRDAGTAYNEQFF. The CDR3 DNA is TGTGCCAGCAGGGATGCCGGGACAGCTTACAATGAGCAGTTCTTC.

The chain uses TRBV14 and TRBJ2-2, with 12 bases lining up with TRBD2. V shed 0 bases, J shed 7 bases, and the junction held 3 bases outside the gene matches. The CDR3 consists of 16 residues. Germline-derived CDR1 and CDR2 are SGHDN and FVKESK. Written as DNA, the CDR3 is TGTGCCAGCAGCCAAGAACTAGCGGGAGGAGGCGGGGAGCTGTTTTTT. Amino acid sequence: CASSQELAGGGGELFF.

The chain is built from TRBV4-3 and TRBJ2-5; D possibly corresponds to TRBD1 (5 bases). With the DNA end fitting TRBJ2-7 better, the J assignment may be wrong. The CDR3 spans 16 residues. The germline V gene encodes CDR1 LGHNA and CDR2 YSLEER. The CDR3 region has the DNA TGCGCCAGCAGCCAAGGGGCTGGGGCTACCGGCTACGAGCAGTACTTC. Translation gives CASSQGAGATGYEQYF.

This clone was observed a single time. This chain joins TRBV6-6 and TRBJ1-3; D call uncertain. The CDR3 runs 14 residues. Germline V gene lookup returns CDR1 MNHNY and CDR2 SVGAGI (reference sequence). With 2 bases removed from V and 0 bases from J, the gap between germline ends came to 5 bases. CDR3 in amino acids: CASSYAYSGNTIYF. CDR3 nucleotides: TGTGCCAGCAGTTACGCGTACTCTGGAAACACCATATATTTT.

The rearrangement uses TRBV4-2 and TRBJ2-7; the D gene is possibly TRBD2 (5 bases). Germline V gene sequence: CDR1 LGHNA, CDR2 YNFKEQ. The length of the CDR3 is 14 residues. The V end was cut by 0 bases, the J end by 10 bases, with 16 bases between. CDR3 region: CASSQERANGPQYF. The CDR3 nucleotides read TGTGCCAGCAGCCAAGAGAGGGCTAACGGACCACAGTACTTC.

This rearrangement joins TRBV6-5 to TRBJ1-3, with a tentative D call TRBD1 (6 bases). V shed 4 bases and J shed 0 bases, with 13 bases lying between them. The CDR3 runs to 16 residues. The germline V gene encodes CDR1 MNHEY and CDR2 SVGAGI. The CDR3 coding sequence is TGTGCCAGCAGTTTGGGACACTTAAGCTCTGGAAACACCATATATTTT. This translates into CASSLGHLSSGNTIYF.

CDR3 DNA sequence: TGTGCCAGCAGCTTTGTACAGGGAAGCTACGAGCAGTACTTC. It translates to CASSFVQGSYEQYF. The rearrangement links TRBV7-2 to TRBJ2-7; D might be TRBD1 (6 bases). Germline V CDR1 and CDR2: SGHTA, FQGNSA. The ends were cut back, 3 bases at V and 3 bases at J, with 12 bases in the middle. The CDR3 spans 14 residues.

The chain links TRBV6-5 to TRBJ2-5; 11 nucleotides match TRBD1. The germline V gene encodes CDR1 MNHEY and CDR2 SVGAGI. The CDR3 has 15 amino acids. The trim removed 4 bases at V and 6 bases at J, leaving 7 bases unmatched. In DNA, the CDR3 is TGTGCCAGCAGTTTGCCGGGACAGGGGGGGAAGACCCAGTACTTC. Its translation: CASSLPGQGGKTQYF.

The chain is built from TRBV7-2 and TRBJ1-2; no clear D. Germline V gene sequence: CDR1 SGHTA, CDR2 FQGNSA. V was pared by 1 base and J by 2 bases, with 11 bases between. The length of the CDR3 is 15 residues. The CDR3 region is CASSLGTRVNYGYTF. CDR3 DNA: TGTGCCAGCAGCTTAGGAACTCGCGTAAACTATGGCTACACCTTC.

V is TRBV9 and J is TRBJ2-2; D is unclear. CDR3 length: 13 residues. In germline, CDR1 is SGDLS, CDR2 YYNGEE. V was cut by 4 bases and J by 7 bases, with 11 bases left in between. CDR3 coding DNA: TGTGCCAGCAGCCCCCGTCCGGGCGGGGAGCTGTTTTTT. Amino acid sequence: CASSPRPGGELFF.

This chain connects TRBV10-3 to TRBJ1-4; 7 bases match TRBD1. CDR1 and CDR2 from the germline V gene are ENHRY and SYGVKD. Trimming at V came to 5 bases and at J to 5 bases, leaving 5 bases not matched to a gene. CDR3 length: 14 amino acids. The CDR3 reads CAISPGQRNEKLFF. CDR3 DNA sequence: TGTGCCATCAGTCCGGGACAGCGAAATGAAAAACTGTTTTTT.

This rearrangement joins TRBV10-3 to TRBJ1-6; 10 nucleotides align to TRBD1. Germline CDR1 and CDR2: ENHRY and SYGVKD. J was trimmed by 5 bases and V by 4 bases; bases with no gene match: 5. This CDR3 spans 16 amino acids. The CDR3 sequence: CAISARGTGDNSPLHF. CDR3 DNA: TGTGCCATCAGTGCCCGAGGGACAGGGGATAATTCACCCCTCCACTTT.

This chain connects TRBV11-2 to TRBJ2-1; D is undetermined. The germline CDR1 and CDR2 sequences are SGHAT and FQNNGV. There are 17 residues in the CDR3. V dropped 0 bases and J dropped 1 base, with 13 bases sitting between them. The CDR3 DNA is TGTGCCAGCAGCTTAGATCTTCGTGGACCGTCCTACAATGAGCAGTTCTTC. Amino acid sequence: CASSLDLRGPSYNEQFF.

In its sample, this clone was seen a few times. This sequence joins TRBV30 and TRBJ2-4; 7 bases agree with TRBD1. Germline CDR1 and CDR2: GTSNPN and SVGIG (reference sequence). The CDR3 runs 18 residues. The trim removed 2 bases at V and 0 bases at J, leaving 13 bases unmatched. The CDR3 loop is CAWSLRTGRELAKNIQYF. CDR3 DNA sequence: TGTGCCTGGAGTCTCCGGACAGGCCGCGAACTAGCCAAAAACATTCAGTACTTC.

V is TRBV9 and J is TRBJ2-3; the match to TRBD2 covers 9 bases. Germline CDR1 is SGDLS and CDR2 is YYNGEE. The V gene end was trimmed by 0 bases and the J gene end by 2 bases; junction bases not matched to a gene: 4. This CDR3 is built from 16 residues. The CDR3, as DNA: TGTGCCAGCAGCGTAGTGGCTAGCGGGAACACAGATACGCAGTATTTT. It is translated as CASSVVASGNTDTQYF.

This clone appeared a single time. The chain combines TRBV19 with TRBJ1-5; 10 bases fit TRBD1. The CDR3 consists of 13 residues. V shed 5 bases, J shed 7 bases, and the junction held 2 bases outside the gene matches. CDR1 is LNHDA and CDR2 is SQIVND in the germline V gene (reference sequence). In DNA, the CDR3 is TGTGCCAGTAGTGGGACAGGGGTACAGCCCCAGCATTTT. This translates into CASSGTGVQPQHF.

V and J are TRBV6-6 and TRBJ1-1; 8 bases line up with TRBD1. The CDR3 totals 13 residues. Germline V gene data show CDR1 as MNHNY and CDR2 as SVGAGI (reference sequence). Unmatched junction bases numbered 8, after V lost 7 bases and J lost 7 bases. The CDR3 coding sequence is TGTGCCAGCACTAGACTTGGACAGGGTGAAGCTTTCTTT. This encodes CASTRLGQGEAFF.

The V and J genes are TRBV13 and TRBJ2-1, with 9 bases lining up with TRBD1. CDR3 length: 18 amino acids. Per germline, CDR1 PRHDT and CDR2 FYEKMQ (reference sequence). Trimming took 5 bases from V and 9 from J; bases not matched to a gene: 20. The CDR3 sequence is CASSPVPGQGPTTIEQFF. CDR3 sequence (DNA): TGTGCCAGCAGCCCCGTCCCGGGACAGGGACCCACAACGATTGAGCAGTTCTTC.

V and J are TRBV28 and TRBJ2-1; D possibly corresponds to TRBD1 (6 bases). The CDR3 totals 14 residues. V lost 2 bases and J lost 3, with 8 bases in between. Per the germline V gene, CDR1 is MDHEN and CDR2 is SYDVKM. The CDR3 here is CASSLEQGYNEQFF. CDR3 DNA sequence: TGTGCCAGCAGTTTAGAACAGGGCTACAATGAGCAGTTCTTC.

The genes are TRBV14 and TRBJ2-7, with 8 bases matching TRBD2. Germline CDR1 reads SGHDN; CDR2 reads FVKESK. The CDR3 covers 14 residues. V was pared by 5 bases and J by 4 bases, with 7 bases of the junction left unmatched. The CDR3 DNA reads TGTGCCAGCAGCTACGGACGGGGGGGATACGAGCAGTACTTC. Its protein product is CASSYGRGGYEQYF.

This chain uses TRBV7-9 with TRBJ1-1, with 8 bases lining up with TRBD1. Unmatched junction bases numbered 0, after V lost 3 bases and J lost 3 bases. This CDR3 has 13 residues. Germline V gene data show CDR1 as SEHNR and CDR2 as FQNEAQ (reference sequence). The CDR3, as DNA: TGTGCCAGCAGCTTGACAGGGGACACTGAAGCTTTCTTT. It encodes CASSLTGDTEAFF.

This clone turned up a few times. The chain employs TRBV5-4 and TRBJ2-3; 10 nucleotides match TRBD2. CDR3 size: 15 residues. The V gene end was trimmed by 7 bases and the J gene end by 1 base; junction bases not matched to a gene: 6. Germline CDR1 is SGHNT and CDR2 is YYREEE (reference sequence). The CDR3 sequence is CASGSGTSGTDTQYF. CDR3 DNA: TGTGCCAGCGGCTCGGGGACTAGCGGCACAGATACGCAGTATTTT.

Many counts were recorded for this clone. The CDR3 sequence is CAWRDRTGMHEAFF. The CDR3 DNA sequence: TGTGCCTGGAGAGACAGAACAGGGATGCATGAAGCTTTCTTT. The rearrangement uses TRBV30 and TRBJ1-1; perhaps TRBD1 as D (6 bases). CDR1 and CDR2 (germline): GTSNPN, SVGIG (reference sequence). V lost 3 bases to trimming and J lost 7 bases, with 18 bases between them. This CDR3 is built from 14 residues.

The V and J genes are TRBV7-6 and TRBJ2-1; D unclear. Germline V gene sequence: CDR1 SGHVS, CDR2 FNYEAQ. The CDR3 totals 13 residues. The V end lost 6 bases, the J end lost 2 bases, and 8 bases lay between the germline ends. In DNA, the CDR3 is TGTGCCAGCAGTCCCGGTACCTACAATGAGCAGTTCTTC. Translating it yields CASSPGTYNEQFF.

The rearrangement links TRBV27 to TRBJ2-3, with 8 bases that match TRBD2. This CDR3 has 15 amino acids. With 4 bases clipped from V and 5 bases from J, the junction kept 8 bases outside the gene matches. Germline assignment: CDR1 MNHEY and CDR2 SMNVEV (reference sequence). CDR3 protein: CASSWGTRAGDTQYF. The CDR3 nucleotides read TGTGCCAGCAGTTGGGGGACTAGAGCTGGAGATACGCAGTATTTT.